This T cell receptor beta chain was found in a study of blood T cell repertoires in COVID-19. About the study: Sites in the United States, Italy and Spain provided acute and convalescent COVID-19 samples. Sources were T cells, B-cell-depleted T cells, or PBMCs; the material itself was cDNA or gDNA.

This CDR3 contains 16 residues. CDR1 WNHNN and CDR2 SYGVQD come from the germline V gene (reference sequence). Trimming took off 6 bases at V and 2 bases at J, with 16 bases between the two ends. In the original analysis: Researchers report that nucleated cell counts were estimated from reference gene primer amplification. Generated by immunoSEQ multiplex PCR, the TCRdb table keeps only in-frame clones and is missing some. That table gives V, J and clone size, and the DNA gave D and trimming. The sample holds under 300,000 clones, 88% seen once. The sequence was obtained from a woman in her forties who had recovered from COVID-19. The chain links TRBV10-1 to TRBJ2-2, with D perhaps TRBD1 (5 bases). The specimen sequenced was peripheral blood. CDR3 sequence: CASSADRTPNTGELFF. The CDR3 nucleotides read TGCGCCAGCAGCGCTGACAGAACCCCAAACACCGGGGAGCTGTTTTTT.